These T cell receptor beta chains were read from a single sample in a study of cytomegalovirus exposure and HLA in healthy donors. Produced via immunoSEQ multiplex PCR; TCRdb's table is partial and in-frame only. Its table lists 200,000 to 250,000 clones. Sequencing input: PBMCs. These receptors all come from a woman in her thirties in good health and CMV-seropositive. Each CDR3 is given with its conserved first and last residue. A D gene is named only where the DNA matches it firmly.

D gene: -; J gene: TRBJ2-1; V gene: TRBV11-3; CDR3 DNA: TGTGCCAGCAGCTTCAGGGCGGACTCCTACAATGAGCAGTTCTTC; CDR3 protein: CASSFRADSYNEQFF
D gene: TRBD1; J gene: TRBJ1-3; V gene: TRBV5-1; CDR3 DNA: TGCGCCAGCAGCTTGTCAGGGGGGTCTGGAAACACCATATATTTT; CDR3 protein: CASSLSGGSGNTIYF
D gene: TRBD1; J gene: TRBJ1-2; V gene: TRBV6-6; CDR3 DNA: TGTGCCAGCAGGGGGACAGGGGGAGGCTACACCTTC; CDR3 protein: CASRGTGGGYTF
D gene: -; J gene: TRBJ1-2; V gene: TRBV6-1; CDR3 DNA: TGTGCCAGCAAGCACGGGTGGGAGGATGGCTACACCTTC; CDR3 protein: CASKHGWEDGYTF
D gene: TRBD1; J gene: TRBJ1-5; V gene: TRBV4-1; CDR3 DNA: TGCGCCAGCAGTCTACAGGGGTTAAATCTTCAGCCCCAGCATTTT; CDR3 protein: CASSLQGLNLQPQHF
D gene: TRBD1; J gene: TRBJ1-3; V gene: TRBV2; CDR3 DNA: TGTGCCAGCAGCACCTCCGGGACAGGGGGCTCTAACACCATATATTTT; CDR3 protein: CASSTSGTGGSNTIYF
D gene: -; J gene: TRBJ2-3; V gene: TRBV27; CDR3 DNA: TGTGCCAGCAGTTTACGGCGGGGAGGCACAGATACGCAGTATTTT; CDR3 protein: CASSLRRGGTDTQYF
D gene: TRBD1; J gene: TRBJ2-3; V gene: TRBV9; CDR3 DNA: TGTGCCAGCAGCCCTCCCGGGGACAGGGGATCAGATACGCAGTATTTT; CDR3 protein: CASSPPGDRGSDTQYF
D gene: TRBD1; J gene: TRBJ1-2; V gene: TRBV5-1; CDR3 DNA: TGCGCCAGCAGGTCACAGGGGCCGCAGGGGGGCTACACCTTC; CDR3 protein: CASRSQGPQGGYTF
D gene: TRBD1; J gene: TRBJ2-7; V gene: TRBV7-9; CDR3 DNA: TGTGCCAGCAGCTCATACAGGGGCGACGAGCAGTACTTC; CDR3 protein: CASSSYRGDEQYF
D gene: -; J gene: TRBJ2-7; V gene: TRBV5-1; CDR3 DNA: TGCGCCAGCAGGCAGGGCGTTGAATACGAGCAGTACTTC; CDR3 protein: CASRQGVEYEQYF
D gene: -; J gene: TRBJ1-2; V gene: TRBV27; CDR3 DNA: TGTGCCAGCAGTATGACCGGAGGCTATGGCTACACCTTC; CDR3 protein: CASSMTGGYGYTF
D gene: TRBD1; J gene: TRBJ2-7; V gene: TRBV28; CDR3 DNA: TGTGCCAGCAGTTTGGCAGGGGGCGTCTACGAGCAGTACTTC; CDR3 protein: CASSLAGGVYEQYF
D gene: TRBD1; J gene: TRBJ1-1; V gene: TRBV10-3; CDR3 DNA: TGTGCCACGAACGGACAGGGAGGCGGAGACACTGAAGCTTTCTTT; CDR3 protein: CATNGQGGGDTEAFF
D gene: -; J gene: TRBJ1-5; V gene: TRBV4-2; CDR3 DNA: TGTGCCAGCAGCCAAGTTGGGACTCCAAGGGCTCAGCCCCAGCATTTT; CDR3 protein: CASSQVGTPRAQPQHF
D gene: TRBD2; J gene: TRBJ2-3; V gene: TRBV6-4; CDR3 DNA: TGTGCCAGCAGTGACTCGAGTAGCGGGGATATAGATACGCAGTATTTT; CDR3 protein: CASSDSSSGDIDTQYF
D gene: -; J gene: TRBJ1-6; V gene: TRBV11-2; CDR3 DNA: TGTGCCAGCAGCCCCCGGGGGGCAAGGGTGTATTCACCCCTCCACTTT; CDR3 protein: CASSPRGARVYSPLHF
D gene: TRBD1; J gene: TRBJ2-7; V gene: TRBV5-1; CDR3 DNA: TGCGCCAGCAGCTTGGACAGGGGTTACGAGCAGTACTTC; CDR3 protein: CASSLDRGYEQYF
D gene: TRBD2; J gene: TRBJ2-1; V gene: TRBV28; CDR3 DNA: TGTGCCAGCAGCATCTCACTAGCGGGACAATCCTACAATGAGCAGTTCTTC; CDR3 protein: CASSISLAGQSYNEQFF
D gene: TRBD1; J gene: TRBJ1-2; V gene: TRBV5-6; CDR3 DNA: TGTGCCAGCAGTCCGACAGGGTATGGCTACACCTTC; CDR3 protein: CASSPTGYGYTF
D gene: TRBD1; J gene: TRBJ1-1; V gene: TRBV2; CDR3 DNA: TGTGCCAGCAGTTTTGACAGGGGGAACACTGAAGCTTTCTTT; CDR3 protein: CASSFDRGNTEAFF